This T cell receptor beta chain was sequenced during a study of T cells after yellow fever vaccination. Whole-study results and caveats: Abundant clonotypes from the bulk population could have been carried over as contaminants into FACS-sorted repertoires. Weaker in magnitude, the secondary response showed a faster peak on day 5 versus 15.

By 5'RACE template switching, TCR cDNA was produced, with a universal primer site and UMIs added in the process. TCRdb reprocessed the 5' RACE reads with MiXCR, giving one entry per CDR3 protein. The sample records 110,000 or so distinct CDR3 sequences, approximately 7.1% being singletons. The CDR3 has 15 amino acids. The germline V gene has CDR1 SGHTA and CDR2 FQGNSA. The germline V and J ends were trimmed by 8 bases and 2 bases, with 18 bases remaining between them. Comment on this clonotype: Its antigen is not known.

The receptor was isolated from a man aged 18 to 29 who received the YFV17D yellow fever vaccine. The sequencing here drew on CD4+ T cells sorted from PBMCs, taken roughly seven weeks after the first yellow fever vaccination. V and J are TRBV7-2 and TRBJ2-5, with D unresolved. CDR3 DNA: TGTGCCAGCCTGGACGGCCCCTATCCTCAAGAGACCCAGTACTTC. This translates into CASLDGPYPQETQYF.